This T cell receptor (beta chain) emerged from a study of blood T cell repertoires in COVID-19. Study at large: PBMCs, B-cell-depleted T cells, or T cells provided the cDNA or gDNA that made up the material.

This CDR3 is built from 12 residues. The germline V gene encodes CDR1 SGHTA and CDR2 FQGNSA. Trimming left V 6 bases short and J 4 bases short, with 9 bases between. Seattle cases were enrolled at active infection and followed longitudinally. Per the study methods: Researchers report that nucleated cell counts were estimated from reference gene primer amplification. Sequencing was performed with immunoSEQ multiplex PCR; in TCRdb, only in-frame clones are kept and a portion is missing. The V and J calls and the clone size are those of that table, but D and trimming were determined from the DNA. The top ten hold about 3% of the sample, which has 100,000 to 150,000 clones, approximately 85% seen once.

The receptor's source is a woman of 80 years or more with COVID-19, enrolled during active disease. The chain has TRBV7-2 and TRBJ2-5, with D perhaps TRBD2 (6 bases). Sequencing was carried out using peripheral blood. The CDR3 DNA sequence: TGTGCCAGCAGGTTGGGGGGAGAGACCCAGTACTTC. Translating it yields CASRLGGETQYF.